This T cell receptor (beta chain) stems from a study of cytomegalovirus exposure and HLA in healthy donors. Study-wide results and limits: The listing of roughly 160 TCR beta chains classed them as cytomegalovirus-associated.

Use of 60 Vbeta and 13 Jbeta primers characterized the PCR. The protocol was immunoSEQ multiplex PCR, while the TCRdb copy is restricted to in-frame clones and leaves out a portion. The data hold 95,000 to 150,000 clones, with approximately 78% observed a single time. The CDR3 runs 13 residues. From germline, CDR1 is SGHDN and CDR2 FVKESK. This clone has only a few counts. Its antigen remains unknown. Compared with germline, one end of the junction differs, possibly owing to a read error. The V and J genes are TRBV14 and TRBJ2-7; weak D call: TRBD2 (7 bases). Sequenced: PBMCs. The TCR was taken from a woman aged 25 to 39 in good health and CMV-seropositive. The CDR3 bases are TGTGCCAGCAGCCAAGACTGGAGGGGGGGGTATAACTTC. The encoded protein is CASSQDWRGGYNF. Full variable domain (remainder filled in from reference TRBV14 and TRBJ2-7): EAGVTQFPSHSVIEKGQTVTLRCDPISGHDNLYWYRRVMGKEIKFLLHFVKESKQDESGMPNNRFLAERTGGTYSTLKVQPAELEDSGVYFCASSQDWRGGYNFGPGTRLTVT.